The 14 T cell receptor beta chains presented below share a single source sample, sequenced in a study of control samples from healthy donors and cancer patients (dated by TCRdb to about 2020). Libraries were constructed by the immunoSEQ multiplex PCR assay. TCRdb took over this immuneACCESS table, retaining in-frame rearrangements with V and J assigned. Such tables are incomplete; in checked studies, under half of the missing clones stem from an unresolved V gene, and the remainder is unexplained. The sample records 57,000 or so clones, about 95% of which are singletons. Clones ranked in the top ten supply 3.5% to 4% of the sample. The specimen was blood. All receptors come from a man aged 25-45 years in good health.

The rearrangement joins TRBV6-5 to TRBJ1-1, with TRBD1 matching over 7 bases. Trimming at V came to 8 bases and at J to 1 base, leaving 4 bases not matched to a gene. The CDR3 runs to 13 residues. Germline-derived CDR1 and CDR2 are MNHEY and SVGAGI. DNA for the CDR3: TGTGCCAGCTTACGACAGGGGAACACTGAAGCTTTCTTT. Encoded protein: CASLRQGNTEAFF.

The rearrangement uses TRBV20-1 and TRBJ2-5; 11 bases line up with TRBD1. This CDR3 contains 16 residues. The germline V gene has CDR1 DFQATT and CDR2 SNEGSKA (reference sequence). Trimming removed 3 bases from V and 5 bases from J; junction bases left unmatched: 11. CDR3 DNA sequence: TGCAGTGCTAGTCGACCGGGGACAGGGGGGTGGGAGACCCAGTACTTC. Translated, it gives CSASRPGTGGWETQYF.

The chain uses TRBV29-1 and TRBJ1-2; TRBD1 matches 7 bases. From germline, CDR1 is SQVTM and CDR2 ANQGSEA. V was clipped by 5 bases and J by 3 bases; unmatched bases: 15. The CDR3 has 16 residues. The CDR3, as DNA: TGCAGCGTTTTACTAGCACAGGGGTCCCCTGACTATGGCTACACCTTC. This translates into CSVLLAQGSPDYGYTF.

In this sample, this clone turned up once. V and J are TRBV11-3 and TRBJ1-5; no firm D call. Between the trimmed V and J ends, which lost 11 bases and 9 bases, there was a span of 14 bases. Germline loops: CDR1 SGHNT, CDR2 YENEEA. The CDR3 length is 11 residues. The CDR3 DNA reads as TGTGCCTCGGTCGCGGTTGGGCCCCAGCATTTT. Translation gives CASVAVGPQHF.

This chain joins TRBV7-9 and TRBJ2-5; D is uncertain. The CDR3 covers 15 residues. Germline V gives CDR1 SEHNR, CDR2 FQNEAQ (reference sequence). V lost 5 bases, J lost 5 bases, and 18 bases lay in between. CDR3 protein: CASSVKLEARETQYF. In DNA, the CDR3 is TGTGCCAGCAGCGTCAAACTTGAAGCAAGGGAGACCCAGTACTTC.

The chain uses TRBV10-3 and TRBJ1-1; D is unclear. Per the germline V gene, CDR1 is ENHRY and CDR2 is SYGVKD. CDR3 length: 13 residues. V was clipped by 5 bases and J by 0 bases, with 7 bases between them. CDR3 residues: CAISSRLNTEAFF. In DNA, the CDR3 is TGTGCCATCAGTTCACGTTTGAACACTGAAGCTTTCTTT.

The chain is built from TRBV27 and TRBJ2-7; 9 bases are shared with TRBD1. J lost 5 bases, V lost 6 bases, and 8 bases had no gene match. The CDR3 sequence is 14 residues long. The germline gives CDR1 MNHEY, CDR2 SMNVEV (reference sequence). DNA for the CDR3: TGTGCCAGCAGGCCCATCGGACAGGGGAACGAGCAGTACTTC. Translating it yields CASRPIGQGNEQYF.

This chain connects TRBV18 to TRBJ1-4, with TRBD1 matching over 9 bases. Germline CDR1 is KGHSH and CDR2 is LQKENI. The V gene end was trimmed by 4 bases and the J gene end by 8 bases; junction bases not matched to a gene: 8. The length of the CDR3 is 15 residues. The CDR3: CASSRETGGGEKLFF. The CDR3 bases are TGTGCCAGCTCACGAGAGACAGGGGGAGGCGAAAAACTGTTTTTT.

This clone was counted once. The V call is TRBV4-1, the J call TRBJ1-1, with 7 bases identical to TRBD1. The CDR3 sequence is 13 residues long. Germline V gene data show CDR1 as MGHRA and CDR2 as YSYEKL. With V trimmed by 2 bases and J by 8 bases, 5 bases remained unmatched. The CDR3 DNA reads TGCGCCAGCAGCCAATCGGGACAGCTAGAAGCTTTCTTT. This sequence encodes CASSQSGQLEAFF.

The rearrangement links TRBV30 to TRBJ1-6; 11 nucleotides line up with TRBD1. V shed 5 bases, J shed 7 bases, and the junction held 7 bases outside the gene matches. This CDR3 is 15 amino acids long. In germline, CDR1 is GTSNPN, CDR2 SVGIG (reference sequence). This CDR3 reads CAWGLGTGGNSPLHF. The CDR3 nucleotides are TGTGCCTGGGGATTAGGGACAGGGGGAAATTCACCCCTCCACTTT.

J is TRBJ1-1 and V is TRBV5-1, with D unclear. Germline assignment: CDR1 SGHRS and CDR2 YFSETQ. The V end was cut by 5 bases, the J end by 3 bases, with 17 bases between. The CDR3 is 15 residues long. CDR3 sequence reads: CASSYSPGRDTEAFF. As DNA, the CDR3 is TGCGCCAGCAGTTACTCCCCGGGGAGGGACACTGAAGCTTTCTTT.

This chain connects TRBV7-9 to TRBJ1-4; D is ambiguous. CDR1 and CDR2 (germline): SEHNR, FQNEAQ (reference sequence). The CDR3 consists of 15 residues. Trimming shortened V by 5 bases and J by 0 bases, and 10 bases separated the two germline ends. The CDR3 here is CASSPPGTTNEKLFF. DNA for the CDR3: TGTGCCAGCAGCCCCCCCGGGACAACTAATGAAAAACTGTTTTTT. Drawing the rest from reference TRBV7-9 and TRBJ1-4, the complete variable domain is DTGVSQNPRHKITKRGQNVTFRCDPISEHNRLYWYRQTLGQGPEFLTYFQNEAQLEKSRLLSDRFSAERPKGSFSTLEIQRTEQGDSAMYLCASSPPGTTNEKLFFGSGTQLSVL.

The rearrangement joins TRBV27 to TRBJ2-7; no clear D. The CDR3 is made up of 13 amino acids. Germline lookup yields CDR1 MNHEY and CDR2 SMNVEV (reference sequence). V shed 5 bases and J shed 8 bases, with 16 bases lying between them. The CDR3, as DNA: TGTGCCAGCAGTCCAACAGTAAGTAGCAAGCAGTACTTC. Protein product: CASSPTVSSKQYF.

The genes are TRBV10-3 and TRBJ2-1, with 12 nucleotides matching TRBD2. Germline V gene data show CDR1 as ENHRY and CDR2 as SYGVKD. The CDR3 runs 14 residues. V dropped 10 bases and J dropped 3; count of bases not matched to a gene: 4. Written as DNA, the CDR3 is TGTGCCACCGGACTAGCGGGATACTACAATGAGCAGTTCTTC. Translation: CATGLAGYYNEQFF.